The next 21 T cell receptor beta chains were all read from a single sample in a study of T cells in Graves' hyperthyroidism and ophthalmopathy (dated by TCRdb to between 2018 and 2020). The library was obtained by multiplex PCR. Sequencing used an Illumina HiSeq 2000. The TCR beta CDR3 regions were amplified from RNA transcripts. A first-round RT-PCR of the TCR CDR3 used the HTBI primer set with the Qiagen OneStep RT-PCR kit. TCRdb redid the processing of the public reads, applying fastp at Q25 and MiXCR, and retained in-frame beta chains. Each entry merges the rows of one CDR3 protein and shows their most common DNA and genes. This sample holds around 620,000 distinct CDR3 sequences; around 14% were observed only once. Together, the top ten hold over 6% of the sample. Sequencing was done on a sample of blood. These receptors were obtained from a woman aged 18-30 years with Graves' ophthalmopathy.

This clonotype has ten or more counts. This rearrangement joins TRBV7-6 to TRBJ1-1, with D maybe TRBD1 (6 bases). Germline CDR1 SGHVS, CDR2 FNYEAQ. V was pared by 2 bases and J by 3 bases, with 16 bases between. This CDR3 region has 16 residues. CDR3 residues: CASSLKGGTSHTEAFF. Written as DNA, the CDR3 is TGTGCCAGCAGCTTAAAGGGGGGGACCTCTCACACTGAAGCTTTCTTT.

This clonotype was recorded many times. The V call is TRBV6-5, the J call TRBJ1-3; D is ambiguous. Germline CDR1 MNHEY, CDR2 SVGAGI. The V end lost 0 bases, the J end lost 2 bases, and 8 bases lay between the germline ends. The CDR3 spans 15 residues. The CDR3 is CASSYSKGPGNTIYF. In DNA form, the CDR3 reads TGTGCCAGCAGTTACTCGAAAGGCCCTGGAAACACCATATATTTT.

This sequence joins TRBV12-3 or TRBV12-4 and TRBJ2-1, with TRBD2 identical over 8 bases. CDR3 length equals 18 residues. V lost 1 base and J lost 5; bases outside the gene matches: 13. The CDR3 sequence is CASSLGLVAGGIHNEQFF. As DNA, the CDR3 is TGTGCCAGCAGTTTAGGGTTGGTTGCGGGAGGAATCCACAATGAGCAGTTCTTC.

Note on this clonotype: Germline is not matched at one junction end, which may reflect a read error. V is TRBV3-1 and J is TRBJ1-2; 11 positions match TRBD1. The CDR3 length is 15 residues. CDR1 is LGHDT and CDR2 is YNNKEL in the germline V gene (reference sequence). CDR3 loop: CAGSLGQGAIHGYTF. In nucleotides, the CDR3 is TGTGCCGGCAGTCTCGGACAGGGGGCGATCCATGGCTACACCTTC.

This clonotype was counted a single time. V usage is TRBV18 and J usage is TRBJ2-1; 10 nucleotides agree with TRBD2. The germline V gene encodes CDR1 KGHSH and CDR2 LQKENI. This CDR3 comprises 15 residues. The V gene end was trimmed by 2 bases and the J gene end by 10 bases; junction bases not matched to a gene: 8. CDR3 in amino acids: CASSPGAGTSDEQFF. The CDR3 DNA follows: TGTGCCAGCTCACCAGGCGCCGGGACTAGCGACGAGCAGTTCTTC.

This clonotype was seen repeatedly, ten times or more. The V call is TRBV2, the J call TRBJ2-5, with D unresolved. CDR3 length: 14 residues. In germline, CDR1 is SNHLY, CDR2 FYNNEI. V was pared by 6 bases and J by 5 bases, with 16 bases between. The CDR3 DNA reads TGTGCCAGCAGAGTTGGGATATTGGGGGAGACCCAGTACTTC. Its translation is CASRVGILGETQYF.

Many counts were recorded for this clonotype. The CDR3 sequence: CASSQTAGTKYNEQFF. CDR3 nucleotide sequence: TGTGCCAGCAGCCAAACTGCCGGGACAAAGTACAATGAGCAGTTCTTC. The gene calls are TRBV14 and TRBJ2-1, with D tentatively TRBD1 (6 bases). The CDR3 extends over 16 amino acids. V dropped 2 bases and J dropped 4 bases, with 15 bases sitting between them. The germline gives CDR1 SGHDN, CDR2 FVKESK.

This clonotype has a count of ten or more. V is TRBV19 and J is TRBJ1-1, with D hard to call. The V gene's germline CDR1 is LNHDA and CDR2 SQIVND (reference sequence). V lost 0 bases and J lost 8, with 13 bases in between. This CDR3 spans 14 amino acids. For the CDR3, the DNA is TGTGCCAGTAGTATAGATCCGGGCCAAGGAGAAGCTTTCTTT. This sequence encodes CASSIDPGQGEAFF.

This clonotype was counted ten times or more. The gene calls are TRBV4-1 and TRBJ2-7; 11 bases map to TRBD2. This CDR3 spans 15 amino acids. J was trimmed by 5 bases and V by 4 bases; bases with no gene match: 7. CDR1 MGHRA and CDR2 YSYEKL come from the germline V gene. The CDR3 DNA reads TGCGCCAGCAGCCCTACTAGCGGGAGAGGACACGAGCAGTACTTC. Protein: CASSPTSGRGHEQYF.

There are many counts of this clonotype. The chain recombines TRBV7-2 with TRBJ2-5; tentatively, D is TRBD1 or TRBD2 (5 bases each). The CDR3 sequence is 15 residues long. Trimming took off 1 base at V and 1 base at J, with 10 bases between the two ends. The germline V gene encodes CDR1 SGHTA and CDR2 FQGNSA. DNA of the CDR3: TGTGCCAGCAGCTTAGTCCCGGGACCCCAAGAGACCCAGTACTTC. It encodes CASSLVPGPQETQYF.

This clonotype appeared many times. This chain joins TRBV7-9 and TRBJ2-5, with TRBD1 identical over 11 bases. The CDR3 has 16 residues. V trimming: 5 bases; J trimming: 1 base; junction bases outside the gene matches: 6. Looked up from germline, CDR1 is SEHNR and CDR2 is FQNEAQ (reference sequence). CDR3 region: CASSKSGTGGQETQYF. The CDR3 region has the DNA TGTGCCAGCAGCAAATCCGGGACAGGGGGCCAAGAGACCCAGTACTTC.

The sample holds many counts of this clonotype. The genes are TRBV28 and TRBJ1-2; 9 nucleotides match TRBD1. CDR1 and CDR2 (germline): MDHEN, SYDVKM. The CDR3 has 16 amino acids. The J segment lost 5 bases and the V segment lost 8 bases, leaving 15 bases of the junction unmatched. The CDR3 here is CASQTPGQGRDYGYTF. As DNA, the CDR3 is TGTGCCAGCCAAACACCGGGACAGGGAAGAGATTATGGCTACACCTTC.

The gene calls are TRBV19 and TRBJ2-5; no clear D gene. Per the germline V gene, CDR1 is LNHDA and CDR2 is SQIVND (reference sequence). The CDR3 totals 15 residues. Deletions cut 5 bases from V and 5 bases from J, with 18 bases between. This CDR3 is CASSDSPTHPETQYF. The CDR3 bases are TGTGCCAGTAGTGATAGCCCAACCCATCCCGAGACCCAGTACTTC.

This clonotype appeared many times. V gene TRBV30 combines with J gene TRBJ1-1, with no clear D. This CDR3 spans 14 amino acids. V lost 4 bases and J lost 1, with 13 bases in between. CDR1 and CDR2 (germline): GTSNPN, SVGIG (reference sequence). The CDR3 DNA reads as TGTGCCTGGACAGTAGGTGGCAAGAACACTGAAGCTTTCTTT. Its protein is CAWTVGGKNTEAFF.

This clonotype has at least ten counts. The chain combines TRBV7-6 with TRBJ2-7, with a possible D match to TRBD1 (6 bases). The CDR3 has 17 residues. Trimming removed 1 base at V and 2 bases at J, with 18 bases between. Germline CDR1 SGHVS, CDR2 FNYEAQ. CDR3 sequence: CASSLGPGWDNTYEQYF. The CDR3 DNA reads TGTGCCAGCAGCTTAGGACCCGGATGGGACAACACCTACGAGCAGTACTTC. Variable domain in full (rest from reference TRBV7-6 and TRBJ2-7): GAGVSQSPRYKVTKRGQDVALRCDPISGHVSLYWYRQALGQGPEFLTYFNYEAQQDKSGLPNDRFSAERPEGSISTLTIQRTEQRDSAMYRCASSLGPGWDNTYEQYFGPGTRLTVT.

This clonotype was seen repeatedly, ten times or more. This sequence joins TRBV2 and TRBJ2-1; 11 bases agree with TRBD2. This CDR3 comprises 18 residues. The germline CDR1 and CDR2 sequences are SNHLY and FYNNEI. V was pared by 1 base and J by 6 bases, with 11 bases of the junction left unmatched. The CDR3: CASSEENSGRARGNEQFF. The CDR3, as DNA: TGTGCCAGCAGTGAAGAAAATAGCGGGAGGGCGAGGGGCAATGAGCAGTTCTTC.

This clonotype was counted many times. The J gene is TRBJ1-2, the V gene TRBV5-8, with D hard to call. V shed 3 bases and J shed 4 bases, with 10 bases lying between them. The CDR3 totals 13 residues. The germline CDR1 and CDR2 sequences are SGHTS and YDEGEE. DNA for the CDR3: TGTGCCAGCAGCTCGATGGGAAGCTATGGCTACACCTTC. Translation gives CASSSMGSYGYTF.

This clonotype was picked up many times. The J gene is TRBJ2-7, the V gene TRBV12-3 or TRBV12-4, with TRBD2 matching over 7 bases. This CDR3 region has 13 residues. The trim removed 5 bases at V and 8 bases at J, leaving 9 bases unmatched. The CDR3 nucleotides read TGTGCCAGCAGTATTCCGACTAGCTGGCAGCAGTACTTC. Translating gives CASSIPTSWQQYF.

This clonotype was observed at least ten times. J is TRBJ2-7 and V is TRBV6-6; tentatively, D is TRBD2 (6 bases). Trimming pared 2 bases from V and 2 bases from J, leaving 19 bases between. Germline V gene lookup returns CDR1 MNHNY and CDR2 SVGAGI (reference sequence). The CDR3 spans 17 residues. The CDR3 region is CASSYEVPGAAAYEQYF. The CDR3 DNA is TGTGCCAGCAGTTACGAGGTGCCGGGAGCGGCCGCCTACGAGCAGTACTTC.

This clonotype came up many times. The chain has TRBV28 and TRBJ1-5; D ambiguous. Germline V lookup: CDR1 MDHEN, CDR2 SYDVKM. The germline V and J ends were trimmed by 5 bases and 5 bases, with 13 bases remaining between them. This CDR3 has 14 residues. CDR3 nucleotides: TGTGCCAGCAGTCATCGGCCACGGTATCAGCCCCAGCATTTT. This translates into CASSHRPRYQPQHF.

There are many counts of this clonotype. The V call is TRBV12-5, the J call TRBJ2-1; D is ambiguous. The CDR3 spans 14 residues. CDR1 and CDR2 (germline): LGHNT, FRNRAP. V was cut by 1 base and J by 8 bases, with 12 bases left in between. DNA for the CDR3: TGTGCTAGTGGTTTGGGGATGGTGGTAGATGAGCAGTTCTTC. Protein: CASGLGMVVDEQFF.